The 22 T cell receptor beta chains listed next were all sequenced from one sample in a study of siplizumab effects on memory and regulatory T cells. Profiled with immunoSEQ multiplex PCR; TCRdb holds only in-frame clones, not every one. The sample lists about 100,000 clones, 85% to 95% occurring once. The sequencing sample was made of non-Treg CD4+ T cells sorted from blood. These receptors originate from a human donor in good health.

V gene TRBV9 combines with J gene TRBJ2-7; 12 positions match TRBD2. CDR1 is SGDLS and CDR2 is YYNGEE in the germline V gene. This CDR3 spans 16 amino acids. The V gene end was trimmed by 4 bases and the J gene end by 7 bases; junction bases not matched to a gene: 12. CDR3 protein: CASSSSPTSGSREQYF. The CDR3 bases are TGTGCCAGCAGCTCCTCCCCGACTAGCGGGAGTCGGGAGCAGTACTTC.

The rearrangement uses TRBV7-9 and TRBJ1-4, with D maybe TRBD1 (6 bases). The CDR3 extends over 12 amino acids. V was cut by 6 bases and J by 6 bases, with 8 bases left in between. CDR1 is SEHNR and CDR2 is FQNEAQ in the germline V gene (reference sequence). Here the CDR3 reads CASRRTDEKLFF. CDR3 DNA sequence: TGTGCCAGCAGACGGACAGATGAAAAACTGTTTTTT.

The chain links TRBV7-3 to TRBJ2-7; 7 positions agree with TRBD2. The V gene's germline CDR1 is SGHTA and CDR2 FQGTGA. This CDR3 has 15 residues. The junction had 10 bases not matched to a gene; V was cut back by 4 bases and J by 4 bases. The CDR3 sequence: CASSSWGGSIYEQYF. CDR3 DNA sequence: TGTGCCAGCAGCTCCTGGGGCGGGAGTATTTACGAGCAGTACTTC.

The chain links TRBV11-3 to TRBJ1-2; D perhaps matches TRBD1 (5 bases). Trimming took off 5 bases at V and 6 bases at J, with 19 bases between the two ends. Per germline, CDR1 SGHNT and CDR2 YENEEA. The CDR3 length is 15 residues. CDR3: CASSARTGRGHGYTF. As DNA, the CDR3 is TGTGCCAGCAGCGCCCGGACGGGACGCGGTCATGGCTACACCTTC.

This chain links TRBV18 with TRBJ1-3; 7 positions agree with TRBD1. CDR3 size: 14 residues. Germline CDR1 reads KGHSH; CDR2 reads LQKENI. The ends lost 3 bases at V and 8 bases at J; junction bases unmatched: 7. CDR3 nucleotide sequence: TGTGCCAGCTCACCTTCGGGACAGTTATACACCATATATTTT. This translates into CASSPSGQLYTIYF. Complete variable domain (other parts from reference TRBV18 and TRBJ1-3): NAGVMQNPRHLVRRRGQEARLRCSPMKGHSHVYWYRQLPEEGLKFMVYLQKENIIDESGMPKERFSAEFPKEGPSILRIQQVVRGDSAAYFCASSPSGQLYTIYFGEGSWLTVV.

V and J are TRBV5-1 and TRBJ1-4, with D unclear. The CDR3 runs to 16 residues. CDR1 SGHRS and CDR2 YFSETQ come from the germline V gene. V lost 4 bases and J lost 0, with 13 bases in between. This chain's CDR3 is CASSPGDIATNEKLFF. Written as DNA, the CDR3 is TGCGCCAGCAGCCCCGGGGATATTGCAACTAATGAAAAACTGTTTTTT. The whole variable domain, filled in from reference TRBV5-1 and TRBJ1-4, reads KAGVTQTPRYLIKTRGQQVTLSCSPISGHRSVSWYQQTPGQGLQFLFEYFSETQRNKGNFPGRFSGRQFSNSRSEMNVSTLELGDSALYLCASSPGDIATNEKLFFGSGTQLSVL.

Remarks on this clone: The junction differs from germline at one of its ends, possibly a read error. J is TRBJ2-1 and V is TRBV7-9; 8 bases are shared with TRBD1. Germline V gene sequence: CDR1 SEHNR, CDR2 FQNEAQ (reference sequence). The CDR3 is 12 amino acids. DNA of the CDR3: TGTGCCAGCAGCTTAGAGAGGGACAGGAGGGTCTTC. This translates into CASSLERDRRVF.

Regarding this clone: The sample holds other DNA sequences that translate to the same CDR3. The chain uses TRBV4-1 and TRBJ2-1; a possible D gene is TRBD2 (6 bases). The CDR3 is 14 amino acids. Germline V gene sequence: CDR1 MGHRA, CDR2 YSYEKL. The V gene lost 5 bases and the J gene lost 3 bases, with 11 bases spanning the gap. CDR3 bases: TGCGCCAGCAGCGGTCTGCGGGACTACAATGAGCAGTTCTTC. Its translation: CASSGLRDYNEQFF.

The chain has TRBV19 and TRBJ2-2; D might be TRBD1 or TRBD2, each matching 5 bases. The CDR3 totals 16 residues. Trimming took off 6 bases at V and 3 bases at J, with 17 bases between the two ends. Germline CDR1 and CDR2: LNHDA and SQIVND (reference sequence). CDR3 coding DNA: TGTGCCAGTAGCAAGGGGTCGGGAATTGACACCGGGGAGCTGTTTTTT. Protein: CASSKGSGIDTGELFF.

The CDR3 coding sequence is TGCGCCAGCAGCGCCTCACAGGAGACCCAGTACTTC. Its translation is CASSASQETQYF. This sequence joins TRBV5-1 and TRBJ2-5, with unresolved D. The CDR3 totals 12 residues. The ends were cut back, 4 bases at V and 5 bases at J, with 9 bases in the middle. CDR1 is SGHRS, CDR2 YFSETQ, per germline.

V usage is TRBV4-2 and J usage is TRBJ2-5; D possibly corresponds to TRBD2 (6 bases). Trimming shortened V by 0 bases and J by 5 bases, and 10 bases separated the two germline ends. The CDR3 is 14 amino acids. CDR1 and CDR2 (germline): LGHNA, YNFKEQ. CDR3 in DNA: TGTGCCAGCAGCCAAGATACGGGAGTTGAGACCCAGTACTTC. As protein: CASSQDTGVETQYF.

The rearrangement links TRBV5-8 to TRBJ1-2; 8 bases align to TRBD1. The J segment lost 7 bases and the V segment lost 3 bases, leaving 8 bases of the junction unmatched. The CDR3 loop spans 14 amino acids. The germline CDR1 and CDR2 sequences are SGHTS and YDEGEE. This chain's CDR3 is CASSSQSQGAGYTF. The CDR3, as DNA: TGTGCCAGCAGCTCACAGTCCCAGGGGGCTGGCTACACCTTC.

This clone occurred once. This rearrangement joins TRBV4-1 to TRBJ2-3, with a possible D match to TRBD1 (6 bases). CDR1 is MGHRA and CDR2 is YSYEKL in the germline V gene. The CDR3 has 16 amino acids. The V end was cut by 3 bases, the J end by 1 base, with 14 bases between. CDR3 in amino acids: CASSQRDRSGTDTQYF. CDR3 nucleotide sequence: TGCGCCAGCAGCCAGAGAGACAGGTCGGGCACAGATACGCAGTATTTT.

CDR3 region: CASSEPSGPLYEQYF. The CDR3 coding sequence is TGTGCCAGCAGTGAACCATCCGGGCCCCTCTACGAGCAGTACTTC. This chain uses TRBV6-1 with TRBJ2-7; no clear D. The germline CDR1 and CDR2 sequences are MNHNS and SASEGT. The CDR3 contains 15 residues. The V end lost 2 bases, the J end lost 3 bases, and 14 bases lay between the germline ends.

This clone was recorded a few times. The V and J genes are TRBV29-1 and TRBJ2-2, with TRBD1 matching 12 bases. Germline CDR1 is SQVTM and CDR2 is ANQGSEA. With V trimmed by 7 bases and J by 4 bases, 7 bases remained unmatched. The CDR3 is 15 residues long. The CDR3 sequence: CSAGQGAVGTGELFF. The CDR3 nucleotides are TGCAGCGCGGGACAGGGGGCGGTCGGCACCGGGGAGCTGTTTTTT.

V usage is TRBV28 and J usage is TRBJ1-3, with TRBD1 matching 9 bases. The germline CDR1 and CDR2 sequences are MDHEN and SYDVKM. This CDR3 is 15 amino acids long. The J segment lost 4 bases and the V segment lost 9 bases, leaving 10 bases of the junction unmatched. DNA for the CDR3: TGTGCCAGTAGAGAACAGGGGGCAGTAGGAAACACCATATATTTT. It translates to CASREQGAVGNTIYF.

The rearrangement links TRBV7-3 to TRBJ2-3; 12 bases are shared with TRBD2. The CDR3 has 16 residues. The germline V gene encodes CDR1 SGHTA and CDR2 FQGTGA. J gave up 4 bases and V 1 base, and 3 bases lay outside the gene matches. The CDR3 region is CASSLRGLAGADTQYF. Written as DNA, the CDR3 is TGTGCCAGCAGCTTAAGGGGACTAGCGGGCGCAGATACGCAGTATTTT.

As DNA, the CDR3 is TGTGCCACCAGCAGAAAAGAAGGGACCGGAGTTGAAAAACTGTTTTTT. This codes for CATSRKEGTGVEKLFF. The V call is TRBV15, the J call TRBJ1-4; possible D gene TRBD1, 5 bases. The CDR3 sequence is 16 residues long. Germline V gene data show CDR1 as LNHNV and CDR2 as YYDKDF (reference sequence). Trimming cost V 2 bases and J 7 bases, with 17 bases left between them.

The chain joins TRBV19 to TRBJ2-6; the D is unclear. CDR1 LNHDA and CDR2 SQIVND come from the germline V gene (reference sequence). The CDR3 extends over 17 amino acids. V lost 5 bases and J lost 2, with 16 bases in between. As DNA, the CDR3 is TGTGCCAGTAGTCGGCCGCCCTCGGTGACTGGGGCCAACGTCCTGACTTTC. Its translation: CASSRPPSVTGANVLTF.

This clone was found a few times. J is TRBJ1-2 and V is TRBV11-3; D uncertain. Germline loops: CDR1 SGHNT, CDR2 YENEEA. With 1 base removed from V and 4 bases from J, the gap between germline ends came to 7 bases. The CDR3 loop spans 13 amino acids. The CDR3 DNA reads as TGTGCCAGCAGCTTAGCCGGGAGCTATGGCTACACCTTC. Protein product: CASSLAGSYGYTF.

This sequence joins TRBV5-1 and TRBJ1-1; the D is unclear. The V end lost 0 bases, the J end lost 4 bases, and 7 bases lay between the germline ends. Per the germline V gene, CDR1 is SGHRS and CDR2 is YFSETQ. This CDR3 region has 13 residues. The CDR3 bases are TGCGCCAGCAGCTTGGTTAGGAGCACTGAAGCTTTCTTT. Translating it yields CASSLVRSTEAFF.

The chain is built from TRBV5-6 and TRBJ2-3; D unresolved. The germline CDR1 and CDR2 sequences are SGHDT and YYEEEE. The CDR3 length is 16 residues. V lost 4 bases and J 0 bases, leaving 15 bases between the germline ends. The CDR3 DNA follows: TGTGCCAGCAGCATGACGGACGGCTCTAGCACAGATACGCAGTATTTT. This translates into CASSMTDGSSTDTQYF.